This T cell receptor (beta chain) was recorded in a study of blood T cell repertoires in COVID-19. Study information: Acute and convalescent COVID-19 specimens originated in the United States, Italy and Spain.

In the authors' methods: Estimation of nucleated cell counts was performed using reference gene primer amplification. The table came from immunoSEQ multiplex PCR; TCRdb's copy has only in-frame clones and leaves some out. V, J and clone size are those of that table, while D and trimming were read from the DNA. The data contain 200,000 or so clones, around 90% of them seen just once; the ten biggest clones take up 1.5% to 2%. The CDR3 totals 13 residues. The V gene lost 4 bases and the J gene lost 7 bases, with 15 bases spanning the gap. Germline values: CDR1 SGHRS, CDR2 YFSETQ. Sample: peripheral blood. The clonotype comes from a man aged 70 or older with acute or convalescent COVID-19. The chain joins TRBV5-1 to TRBJ2-7; perhaps TRBD2 as D (6 bases). The CDR3 DNA follows: TGCGCCAGCAGCCGGGGGACGGCCGGGGAGCAGTACTTC. This codes for CASSRGTAGEQYF.